This T cell receptor beta chain was obtained from a study of STAT5B mutations in CD4+ large granular lymphocyte leukemia (dated by TCRdb to between 2021 and 2024). In the study overall: Among healthy controls, the CDR3 'QG' motif was associated with a particular HLA allele. Flow cytometry on FACSCanto II or FACSVerse confirmed that purified fractions exceeded 95% purity among lymphocytes. TCRbeta repertoires of CD4+ T-cell large granular lymphocyte leukemia patients were compared with those of healthy blood donors. Points the paper makes about the study in general: Data were not HLA-matched; higher clonality in CD4+ versus CD8+ T-LGLL could reflect the relatively small sample size. Main leukemic clonotypes were private to each patient, although roughly 24% of the main leukemic clonotypes were found at low frequency in the non-leukemic repertoires of other patients. Greater clonality appeared to be present in CD4-sorted patient repertoires than in healthy CD4+ repertoires, and the difference was retained after the putative leukemic clones were removed. TRBV06-family usage was enriched among the top patient clones (8/27) compared with healthy controls (2/35).

The trim is 1 base for V and 7 bases for J, with a gap of 14 bases between the germline ends. From the germline V gene, CDR1 is SGHAT and CDR2 is FQNNGV. The CDR3 sequence holds 16 residues, the cysteine and phenylalanine included. The retained sequence is limited to the CDR3, 48 bases, with the frame set at the first base. Healthy controls were some 40 blood donors whose buffy coats came from the Finnish Red Cross blood service. All TCR-sequenced material derived from peripheral blood: patient blood samples and healthy donor buffy coats. Ficoll-Hypaque gradient centrifugation was used to isolate peripheral blood mononuclear cells. Magnetic purification was used to isolate CD4+ cells from the buffy coats of the healthy controls. The Gentra Puregene Cell and Tissue kit was used to extract genomic DNA, and a Qubit 2.0 fluorometer was used to measure the amount of genomic DNA. In the case of this clone: Its antigen is not yet known. It has no much larger one-base neighbor in the sample; base qualities were not kept.

The immunoSEQ assay at survey resolution was applied to genomic DNA for sequencing of TCRbeta rearrangements. In the original analysis: In the TCR sequencing data, the lowest productive clonotype frequency that could be detected was 2.59 x 10-5. Analyses included only productive TCRbeta rearrangements, meaning complete and in-frame sequences. The clonality of each sample was calculated as Simpson clonality in the immunoSEQ Analyzer version 3.0. Clones were grouped by frequency into very rare, small, medium, large (1-20%) or hyperexpanded (>20%) categories. Generation probabilities were estimated with OLGA 1.2.3, V-gene circos plots were made with VDJtools, specificities were searched in VDJdb, and CDR3 motifs were identified with GLIPH. Imported from immuneACCESS, the table was reduced by TCRdb to in-frame sequences with V and J called. These copies leave out some clones; in studies compared against another copy, an unresolved V gene accounts for under half, and the cause of the remainder is not known. V and J calls and clone size are as listed in that table; D and trimming were resolved from the DNA. This sample holds 30,000 to 40,000 clones; 88% were observed only once. Of the sample, approximately 0.97% is held by the ten largest clones.

The chain was built from TRBV11-2 and TRBJ1-6; TRBD1 could be the D gene, as 5 bases match. The sample was CD4+ T cells from blood buffy coats. The receptor was isolated from a human donor in good health. The DNA sequence reads TGTGCCAGCAGCTTAGCGGCCAGGGAGGGAAATTCACCCCTCCACTTT. Its translation is CASSLAAREGNSPLHF.